These 20 T cell receptor beta chains originate from one sample sequenced in a study of glioma-infiltrating T cells after dendritic cell vaccination. Assay: immunoSEQ multiplex PCR; the TCRdb copy retains only in-frame clones and omits some. The top ten clones hold around 12% of a sample with 95,000 to 110,000 clones, roughly 79% of them seen once. Sequenced here: blood, sampled before dendritic cell vaccination. The receptors here all came from a human donor with glioblastoma.

The chain is built from TRBV4-1 and TRBJ2-7, with a weak D call TRBD2 (6 bases). The CDR3 is 16 residues long. Germline V gives CDR1 MGHRA, CDR2 YSYEKL. V lost 2 bases and J 2 bases, leaving 16 bases between the germline ends. The CDR3 DNA reads TGCGCCAGCAGCCAACCTTGGGGACTTAATCCCTACGAGCAGTACTTC. It translates to CASSQPWGLNPYEQYF.

This chain uses TRBV5-1 with TRBJ2-3; weak D call: TRBD1 (6 bases). The CDR3 sequence is 14 residues long. V lost 4 bases, J lost 2 bases, and 11 bases lay in between. CDR1 and CDR2 from the germline V gene are SGHRS and YFSETQ. DNA of the CDR3: TGCGCCAGCAGCGTAGGGGGTTTCACAGATACGCAGTATTTT. Protein sequence: CASSVGGFTDTQYF.

The rearrangement joins TRBV6-5 to TRBJ1-1, with unresolved D. V lost 8 bases, J lost 5 bases, and 18 bases lay in between. The CDR3 contains 14 residues. Germline V lookup: CDR1 MNHEY, CDR2 SVGAGI. This CDR3 reads CASSFRGSRTEAFF. The CDR3 nucleotides are TGTGCCAGCTCGTTTAGAGGGTCGCGGACTGAAGCTTTCTTT.

The chain recombines TRBV4-1 with TRBJ2-7, with D unclear. CDR1 is MGHRA and CDR2 is YSYEKL in the germline V gene. The V and J ends lost 3 bases and 5 bases respectively, with 14 bases between them. This CDR3 is 14 amino acids long. The CDR3 coding sequence is TGCGCCAGCAGCCAGGGTACATTAGAGGACGAGCAGTACTTC. This translates into CASSQGTLEDEQYF.

Remarks on this clone: The junction does not match germline at one end; this may be a read error. The gene calls are TRBV6-1 and TRBJ2-4; 7 bases agree with TRBD1. CDR1 and CDR2 from the germline V gene are MNHNS and SASEGT. The CDR3 length is 13 residues. In DNA, the CDR3 is TGTGCCAGCAGGATAACAGGGGCTCTCATTCAGTGCTTC. It encodes CASRITGALIQCF.

The chain recombines TRBV29-1 with TRBJ1-1; D remains ambiguous. This CDR3 comprises 13 residues. The V gene's germline CDR1 is SQVTM and CDR2 ANQGSEA. Trimming took 4 bases from V and 5 from J, leaving 14 bases between them. CDR3 nucleotide sequence: TGCAGCGTTGTTCTGGGCGGGGAGACTGAAGCTTTCTTT. This codes for CSVVLGGETEAFF.

This chain joins TRBV25-1 and TRBJ2-1; D remains ambiguous. The CDR3 loop spans 15 amino acids. Trimming took 0 bases from V and 9 from J, leaving 15 bases between them. Looked up from germline, CDR1 is MGHDK and CDR2 is SYGVNS. CDR3 region: CASSEYGPDLGEQFF. The CDR3 DNA reads TGTGCCAGCAGTGAATATGGGCCAGACCTTGGTGAGCAGTTCTTC.

This chain joins TRBV6-5 and TRBJ1-1, with 8 bases matching TRBD1. The ends lost 5 bases at V and 1 base at J; junction bases unmatched: 3. The CDR3 consists of 14 residues. The germline gives CDR1 MNHEY, CDR2 SVGAGI. The chain's CDR3 is CASSTTGENTEAFF. The CDR3 DNA reads TGTGCCAGCAGTACGACAGGGGAGAACACTGAAGCTTTCTTT.

This chain joins TRBV30 and TRBJ2-5; 7 positions agree with TRBD1. V shed 5 bases and J 5 bases; nucleotides not matched to a gene: 8. The CDR3 spans 13 residues. CDR1 GTSNPN and CDR2 SVGIG come from the germline V gene (reference sequence). CDR3 DNA: TGTGCCTGGGATCGACAGGGTGGTGAGACCCAGTACTTC. Amino acids: CAWDRQGGETQYF. Complete variable domain (other parts from reference TRBV30 and TRBJ2-5): SQTIHQWPATLVQPVGSPLSLECTVEGTSNPNLYWYRQAAGRGLQLLFYSVGIGQISSEVPQNLSASRPQDRQFILSSKKLLLSDSGFYLCAWDRQGGETQYFGPGTRLLVL.

The V and J genes are TRBV6-5 and TRBJ1-4; TRBD1 agrees at 9 bases. The germline V gene encodes CDR1 MNHEY and CDR2 SVGAGI. The CDR3 consists of 15 residues. The V segment lost 6 bases and the J segment 7 bases; nucleotides outside the gene matches: 9. DNA of the CDR3: TGTGCCAGCAGCGACGCGGGACAGGGAACTGAAAAACTGTTTTTT. Amino acid sequence: CASSDAGQGTEKLFF.

This chain links TRBV5-1 with TRBJ2-7; D perhaps matches TRBD1 (5 bases). The CDR3 has 16 residues. Germline values: CDR1 SGHRS, CDR2 YFSETQ. V gave up 3 bases and J gave up 0 bases, with 16 bases separating them. The CDR3 protein is CASSWNLAGHSYEQYF. DNA of the CDR3: TGCGCCAGCAGCTGGAACCTGGCAGGACACTCCTACGAGCAGTACTTC.

The chain carries TRBV5-6 and TRBJ2-7, with TRBD1 identical over 9 bases. Germline V gives CDR1 SGHDT, CDR2 YYEEEE. The CDR3 loop spans 16 amino acids. V was clipped by 3 bases and J by 2 bases; unmatched bases: 9. The CDR3 sequence: CASSSDRDRAPYEQYF. DNA for the CDR3: TGTGCCAGCAGCTCAGACCGGGACAGGGCTCCCTACGAGCAGTACTTC.

The chain links TRBV6-1 to TRBJ1-4; 9 nucleotides line up with TRBD1. Germline lookup yields CDR1 MNHNS and CDR2 SASEGT. Trimming cost V 5 bases and J 10 bases; bases outside gene matches: 8. CDR3 length: 14 amino acids. The CDR3 is CASSQTGQGGKLFF. The CDR3 DNA follows: TGTGCCAGCAGTCAAACGGGACAGGGCGGAAAACTGTTTTTT.

The gene calls are TRBV5-4 and TRBJ2-2, with 12 bases matching TRBD2. Germline-derived CDR1 and CDR2 are SGHNT and YYREEE (reference sequence). Unmatched junction bases numbered 12, after V lost 4 bases and J lost 2 bases. This CDR3 spans 19 amino acids. The CDR3 DNA sequence: TGTGCCAGCAGCGGTGGGGCTAGCGGGGGGGCCGTTAACACCGGGGAGCTGTTTTTT. Amino acid sequence: CASSGGASGGAVNTGELFF. Variable domain in full (rest from reference TRBV5-4 and TRBJ2-2): ETGVTQSPTHLIKTRGQQVTLRCSSQSGHNTVSWYQQALGQGPQFIFQYYREEENGRGNFPPRFSGLQFPNYSSELNVNALELDDSALYLCASSGGASGGAVNTGELFFGEGSRLTVL.

This chain uses TRBV7-9 with TRBJ2-3, with D tentatively TRBD2 (6 bases). This CDR3 has 14 residues. V was cut by 5 bases and J by 6 bases, with 15 bases left in between. CDR1 is SEHNR, CDR2 FQNEAQ, per germline (reference sequence). CDR3 amino acids: CASSQHGGSDTQYF. The CDR3, as DNA: TGTGCCAGCAGCCAGCACGGGGGATCGGATACGCAGTATTTT.

This rearrangement joins TRBV6-5 to TRBJ2-2; perhaps TRBD1 as D (7 bases). V lost 2 bases, J lost 4 bases, and 14 bases lay in between. CDR1 and CDR2 from the germline V gene are MNHEY and SVGAGI. The CDR3 length is 16 residues. The CDR3 loop is CASSYGGGGSTGELFF. The CDR3 region has the DNA TGTGCCAGCAGTTACGGCGGAGGGGGCAGCACCGGGGAGCTGTTTTTT.

This clone has just a few counts. This chain uses TRBV6-5 with TRBJ1-6; D unresolved. The germline V gene has CDR1 MNHEY and CDR2 SVGAGI. V gave up 7 bases and J gave up 8 bases, with 12 bases separating them. The CDR3 loop spans 13 amino acids. CDR3 sequence reads: CASTPFQDSPLHF. DNA for the CDR3: TGTGCCAGCACCCCCTTTCAGGATTCACCCCTCCACTTT.

This rearrangement joins TRBV30 to TRBJ2-1; possible D gene TRBD1, 5 bases. Germline V CDR1 and CDR2: GTSNPN, SVGIG (reference sequence). The CDR3 extends over 11 amino acids. V lost 4 bases and J lost 5, with 6 bases in between. CDR3 bases: TGTGCCTGGACAGGGAACAATGAGCAGTTCTTC. Its protein is CAWTGNNEQFF.

The CDR3 DNA is TGTGCCAGCAGCCTAGACAGGGGGCAAGAGACCCAGTACTTC. This codes for CASSLDRGQETQYF. V and J are TRBV2 and TRBJ2-5; 9 positions agree with TRBD1. This CDR3 is built from 14 residues. Germline CDR1 SNHLY, CDR2 FYNNEI. The trim removed 6 bases at V and 2 bases at J, leaving 4 bases unmatched.

The gene calls are TRBV10-1 and TRBJ2-2; D is uncertain. This CDR3 contains 14 residues. The V gene's germline CDR1 is WNHNN and CDR2 SYGVQD (reference sequence). Trimming left V 5 bases short and J 0 bases short, with 7 bases between. Here the CDR3 DNA reads TGCGCCAGCAGTCCGAGAGCGAACACCGGGGAGCTGTTTTTT. This codes for CASSPRANTGELFF.